One sample yielded the 30 T cell receptor beta chains listed below, sequenced in a study of blood T cell repertoires in COVID-19. Sequenced by immunoSEQ multiplex PCR; TCRdb stores in-frame clones only, minus some. Here the sample spans some 97,000 clones, about 91% being singletons. The sample comprised peripheral blood. Every receptor here comes from a human donor in a cohort sampled during active COVID-19.

The CDR3 loop is CASTGGSSRDSKETQYF. The CDR3, as DNA: TGTGCCAGTACCGGCGGATCCTCTAGAGATTCGAAGGAGACCCAGTACTTC. The chain combines TRBV19 with TRBJ2-5; D is uncertain. Per the germline V gene, CDR1 is LNHDA and CDR2 is SQIVND (reference sequence). This CDR3 has 17 amino acids. The V end was cut by 7 bases, the J end by 5 bases, with 26 bases between.

The V and J genes are TRBV6-2 or TRBV6-3 and TRBJ1-5; TRBD1 matches at 8 bases. Per germline, CDR1 MNHEY and CDR2 SVGEGT. CDR3 length: 18 amino acids. The junction had 13 bases not matched to a gene; V was cut back by 2 bases and J by 4 bases. The chain's CDR3 is CASSYPSGQGGLNQPQHF. CDR3 DNA sequence: TGTGCCAGCAGTTACCCTTCCGGACAGGGTGGATTGAATCAGCCCCAGCATTTT.

V gene TRBV28 combines with J gene TRBJ2-7, with D perhaps TRBD1 (6 bases). The CDR3 extends over 13 amino acids. V gave up 7 bases and J gave up 6 bases, with 16 bases separating them. Germline CDR1 and CDR2: MDHEN and SYDVKM. CDR3 sequence: CASTARQVSEQYF. CDR3 DNA sequence: TGTGCCAGCACCGCCCGACAGGTTAGCGAGCAGTACTTC.

This rearrangement joins TRBV5-1 to TRBJ1-1; D not certain. There are 16 residues in the CDR3. V lost 3 bases to trimming and J lost 0 bases, with 15 bases between them. The germline CDR1 and CDR2 sequences are SGHRS and YFSETQ. DNA for the CDR3: TGCGCCAGCAGCTCTGGTATCGGGTTGGTGAACACTGAAGCTTTCTTT. Amino acids: CASSSGIGLVNTEAFF.

A single count supports this clone. V is TRBV6-5 and J is TRBJ1-3; D gene ambiguous. The CDR3 has 14 residues. With 2 bases removed from V and 1 base from J, the gap between germline ends came to 6 bases. Germline V CDR1 and CDR2: MNHEY, SVGAGI. CDR3 amino acids: CASSYRRSGNTIYF. The CDR3, as DNA: TGTGCCAGCAGTTACAGGAGGTCTGGAAACACCATATATTTT.

The chain employs TRBV21-1 and TRBJ2-7; the listed D gene, TRBD2, was not tested against the DNA. TRBV21-1 is noted as a pseudogene. The CDR3 is made up of 14 amino acids. CDR3 amino acids: CASRWASVPYEQYF. CDR3 in DNA: TGTGCCAGCAGGTGGGCTAGCGTTCCCTACGAGCAGTACTTC.

The J gene is TRBJ2-3, the V gene TRBV11-1, with 8 bases lining up with TRBD2. The germline V gene encodes CDR1 SGHAT and CDR2 FQDESV (reference sequence). The CDR3 length is 15 residues. J gave up 1 base and V 1 base, and 1 base lay outside the gene matches. In DNA, the CDR3 is TGTGCCAGCAGCTTAGGACTAGCGCGCACAGATACGCAGTATTTT. This encodes CASSLGLARTDTQYF.

The rearrangement links TRBV7-9 to TRBJ2-7; D is undetermined. The CDR3 is 13 residues long. Trimming cost V 1 base and J 3 bases, with 7 bases left between them. Germline values: CDR1 SEHNR, CDR2 FQNEAQ (reference sequence). CDR3 sequence reads: CASSLEPGYEQYF. The CDR3 DNA is TGTGCCAGCAGCTTAGAGCCTGGCTACGAGCAGTACTTC.

The chain has TRBV28 and TRBJ2-7; the D gene is possibly TRBD2 (6 bases). Trimming took 7 bases from V and 2 from J, leaving 18 bases between them. Looked up from germline, CDR1 is MDHEN and CDR2 is SYDVKM. The CDR3 is 15 residues long. The CDR3: CASTKRGAAPYEQYF. CDR3 sequence (DNA): TGTGCCAGCACCAAACGCGGGGCTGCCCCCTACGAGCAGTACTTC.

This chain links TRBV28 with TRBJ2-1, with D tentatively TRBD1 (6 bases). This CDR3 comprises 15 residues. V was shortened by 8 bases and J by 7 bases, with 21 bases between the two germline ends. From germline, CDR1 is MDHEN and CDR2 SYDVKM. The CDR3 DNA is TGTGCCAGCCAACTAGGGGGTATAATGCGGAATGAGCAGTTCTTC. Encoded protein: CASQLGGIMRNEQFF.

The gene calls are TRBV2 and TRBJ2-7; tentatively, D is TRBD2 (5 bases). CDR1 is SNHLY and CDR2 is FYNNEI in the germline V gene. V dropped 7 bases and J dropped 0 bases, with 7 bases sitting between them. CDR3 length equals 12 residues. The CDR3 DNA reads as TGTGCCAGCAAAGACTACTCCTACGAGCAGTACTTC. Residues: CASKDYSYEQYF.

The rearrangement uses TRBV7-9 and TRBJ2-3, with a weak D call TRBD2 (5 bases). V lost 2 bases to trimming and J lost 0 bases, with 15 bases between them. From germline, CDR1 is SEHNR and CDR2 FQNEAQ (reference sequence). This CDR3 is built from 17 residues. In DNA, the CDR3 is TGTGCCAGCAGCTTACGGGGAGTAGCTTCTAGCACAGATACGCAGTATTTT. Its translation is CASSLRGVASSTDTQYF.

This chain links TRBV9 with TRBJ2-7; D ambiguous. This CDR3 is built from 15 residues. Germline V lookup: CDR1 SGDLS, CDR2 YYNGEE. Trimming took off 0 bases at V and 2 bases at J, with 12 bases between the two ends. CDR3 coding DNA: TGTGCCAGCAGCGTAGGGTCTAGTCCGCCCTACGAGCAGTACTTC. The encoded protein is CASSVGSSPPYEQYF.

This chain uses TRBV19 with TRBJ1-1; 7 bases line up with TRBD1. Germline V lookup: CDR1 LNHDA, CDR2 SQIVND (reference sequence). CDR3 length: 15 amino acids. The J segment lost 0 bases and the V segment lost 5 bases, leaving 6 bases of the junction unmatched. DNA for the CDR3: TGTGCCAGTAGTCACAGGGGTATTATGAACACTGAAGCTTTCTTT. It yields the protein CASSHRGIMNTEAFF.

The chain links TRBV5-4 to TRBJ2-3, with TRBD2 matching over 9 bases. The CDR3 loop spans 16 amino acids. Germline CDR1 reads SGHNT; CDR2 reads YYREEE (reference sequence). Germline trimming cut 1 base from V and 1 base from J; bases unmatched to any gene: 4. CDR3 residues: CASSLFSGSGTDTQYF. CDR3 in DNA: TGTGCCAGCAGCTTGTTTAGCGGGAGCGGCACAGATACGCAGTATTTT.

This chain connects TRBV18 to TRBJ1-4; 7 bases are a match to TRBD1. The ends lost 3 bases at V and 4 bases at J; junction bases unmatched: 5. The germline V gene has CDR1 KGHSH and CDR2 LQKENI. CDR3 size: 15 residues. The CDR3 sequence is CASSPSRDSNEKLFF. In DNA, the CDR3 is TGTGCCAGCTCACCGAGCCGGGACAGTAATGAAAAACTGTTTTTT.

This clone has only one observation. V and J are TRBV3-1 (or the pseudogene TRBV3-2) and TRBJ1-3; 7 bases line up with TRBD1. The CDR3 extends over 16 amino acids. Germline assignment: CDR1 LGHDT and CDR2 YNNKEL (reference sequence). V shed 1 base and J 4 bases; nucleotides not matched to a gene: 7. The DNA for the CDR3 is TGTGCCAGCAGCCAAGGCGCAGGGGGGTCAGGAAACACCATATATTTT. Encoded protein: CASSQGAGGSGNTIYF.

The CDR3 protein is CAWSAVNQPQHF. CDR3 coding DNA: TGTGCCTGGAGTGCGGTGAATCAGCCCCAGCATTTT. This chain links TRBV30 with TRBJ1-5, with D unresolved. Trimming pared 1 base from V and 4 bases from J, leaving 5 bases between. Germline CDR1 reads GTSNPN; CDR2 reads SVGIG (reference sequence). The CDR3 consists of 12 residues.

The CDR3 DNA follows: TGTGCCAGCAGTACGTCTAGCGGCCTCTACAATGAGCAGTTCTTC. Translating gives CASSTSSGLYNEQFF. The chain links TRBV27 to TRBJ2-1; 7 nucleotides line up with TRBD2. The CDR3 totals 15 residues. The V gene's germline CDR1 is MNHEY and CDR2 SMNVEV (reference sequence). V shed 5 bases and J 3 bases; nucleotides not matched to a gene: 7.

DNA for the CDR3: TGTGCCAGCTCACCCCTAAATCCCACCGGGACAGTACGGTCTACCCAGCATTTT. Amino acid sequence: CASSPLNPTGTVRSTQHF. The chain recombines TRBV18 with TRBJ1-5; the match to TRBD1 covers 7 bases. Germline trimming cut 3 bases from V and 11 bases from J; bases unmatched to any gene: 22. Germline CDR1 is KGHSH and CDR2 is LQKENI. This CDR3 comprises 18 residues.

This chain joins TRBV6-5 and TRBJ2-2; maybe TRBD1 (6 bases). Trimming pared 6 bases from V and 15 bases from J, leaving 14 bases between. Germline V gene data show CDR1 as MNHEY and CDR2 as SVGAGI. The CDR3 length is 11 residues. Here the CDR3 DNA reads TGTGCCAGCAGCACAGGGTATATTATGTTTTTT. The encoded protein is CASSTGYIMFF.

The chain is built from TRBV11-3 and TRBJ2-2; D may be TRBD1 (6 bases). V lost 3 bases, J lost 5 bases, and 22 bases lay in between. Germline V gene data show CDR1 as SGHNT and CDR2 as YENEEA. The CDR3 extends over 18 amino acids. The DNA for the CDR3 is TGTGCCAGCAGCTTTAGAATATCAGAGGCAGGGGAGACCGGGGAGCTGTTTTTT. Translating gives CASSFRISEAGETGELFF.

The V call is TRBV19, the J call TRBJ2-2; D unclear. V was trimmed by 7 bases and J by 0 bases, leaving 12 bases between them. Germline V CDR1 and CDR2: LNHDA, SQIVND (reference sequence). The CDR3 consists of 15 residues. CDR3 residues: CASKAGSANTGELFF. The CDR3 DNA follows: TGTGCCAGTAAGGCCGGAAGCGCGAACACCGGGGAGCTGTTTTTT. The complete variable domain, with remaining parts taken from reference TRBV19 and TRBJ2-2, reads DGGITQSPKYLFRKEGQNVTLSCEQNLNHDAMYWYRQDPGQGLRLIYYSQIVNDFQKGDIAEGYSVSREKKESFPLTVTSAQKNPTAFYLCASKAGSANTGELFFGEGSRLTVL.

This clone was seen a handful of times. The CDR3 DNA follows: TGCGCCAGCAGCTTGGAGAGGACAGGCCTCGACGAGCAGTACTTC. Translated: CASSLERTGLDEQYF. V gene TRBV5-1 combines with J gene TRBJ2-7, with 7 bases aligning to TRBD1. Germline CDR1 SGHRS, CDR2 YFSETQ. The CDR3 sequence is 15 residues long. V gave up 0 bases and J gave up 5 bases; unmatched junction bases: 8.

The genes are TRBV7-2 and TRBJ1-5; 10 nucleotides line up with TRBD1. Per the germline V gene, CDR1 is SGHTA and CDR2 is FQGNSA. The trim removed 0 bases at V and 6 bases at J, leaving 2 bases unmatched. There are 15 residues in the CDR3. This CDR3 is CASSLATGGSQPQHF. The CDR3 region has the DNA TGTGCCAGCAGCTTAGCGACAGGGGGCAGTCAGCCCCAGCATTTT.

This chain joins TRBV19 and TRBJ2-5; 12 bases are a match to TRBD2. This CDR3 has 15 residues. Trimming at V came to 4 bases and at J to 4 bases, leaving 4 bases not matched to a gene. Per the germline V gene, CDR1 is LNHDA and CDR2 is SQIVND (reference sequence). The CDR3 DNA is TGTGCCAGTAGTAAGACTAGCGGGAGTCTAGAGACCCAGTACTTC. Its translation: CASSKTSGSLETQYF.

The V and J genes are TRBV19 and TRBJ1-5; TRBD1 matches 12 bases. The ends lost 8 bases at V and 9 bases at J; junction bases unmatched: 8. Looked up from germline, CDR1 is LNHDA and CDR2 is SQIVND (reference sequence). CDR3 length: 14 amino acids. The CDR3 bases are TGTGCCAGTCGCAGGGACAGGGGGCGCGGGCCCCAGCATTTT. This sequence encodes CASRRDRGRGPQHF. Drawing the rest from reference TRBV19 and TRBJ1-5, the complete variable domain is DGGITQSPKYLFRKEGQNVTLSCEQNLNHDAMYWYRQDPGQGLRLIYYSQIVNDFQKGDIAEGYSVSREKKESFPLTVTSAQKNPTAFYLCASRRDRGRGPQHFGDGTRLSIL.

This chain joins TRBV7-2 and TRBJ1-2, with 7 bases identical to TRBD1. Trimming cost V 2 bases and J 2 bases; bases outside gene matches: 5. This CDR3 spans 15 amino acids. The germline V gene has CDR1 SGHTA and CDR2 FQGNSA. The CDR3 reads CASSLLGTANYGYTF. CDR3 nucleotide sequence: TGTGCCAGCAGCTTACTCGGGACAGCAAACTATGGCTACACCTTC. Together with reference TRBV7-2 and TRBJ1-2, the CDR3 gives the full variable domain: GAGVSQSPSNKVTEKGKDVELRCDPISGHTALYWYRQSLGQGLEFLIYFQGNSAPDKSGLPSDRFSAERTGGSVSTLTIQRTQQEDSAVYLCASSLLGTANYGYTFGSGTRLTVV.

J is TRBJ2-1 and V is TRBV9; D may be TRBD2 (5 bases). Germline V lookup: CDR1 SGDLS, CDR2 YYNGEE. This CDR3 is 18 amino acids long. V lost 0 bases and J lost 1, with 17 bases in between. This CDR3 is CASSVDTARRVSYNEQFF. CDR3 coding DNA: TGTGCCAGCAGCGTAGACACCGCTAGGCGGGTTTCCTACAATGAGCAGTTCTTC.

This clone showed up just once. CDR3 in DNA: TGCGCCAGCAGCCAAGATCAAACAGGGGTTTTGGGCGAGCAGTACTTC. Translation: CASSQDQTGVLGEQYF. This chain links TRBV4-3 with TRBJ2-7; TRBD1 aligns across 7 bases. The ends lost 0 bases at V and 6 bases at J; junction bases unmatched: 11. Per the germline V gene, CDR1 is LGHNA and CDR2 is YSLEER. CDR3 length: 16 amino acids.